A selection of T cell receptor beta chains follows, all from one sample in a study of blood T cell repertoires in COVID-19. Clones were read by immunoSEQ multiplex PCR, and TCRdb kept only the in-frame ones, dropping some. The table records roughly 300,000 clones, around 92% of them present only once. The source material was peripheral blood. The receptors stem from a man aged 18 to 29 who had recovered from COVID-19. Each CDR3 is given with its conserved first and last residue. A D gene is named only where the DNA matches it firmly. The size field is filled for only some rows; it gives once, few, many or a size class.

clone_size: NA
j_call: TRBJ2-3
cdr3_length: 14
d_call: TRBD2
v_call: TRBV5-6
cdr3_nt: TGTGCCAGCAGCCCCGGGACTATCACAGATACGCAGTATTTT
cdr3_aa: CASSPGTITDTQYF

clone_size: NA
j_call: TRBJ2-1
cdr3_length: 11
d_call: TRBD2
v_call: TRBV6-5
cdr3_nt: TGTGCCAGCACTAGCGGGGTCGAGCAGTTCTTC
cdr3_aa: CASTSGVEQFF

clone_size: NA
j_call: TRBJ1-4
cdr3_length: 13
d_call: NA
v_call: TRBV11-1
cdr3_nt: TGTGCCAGCACAGAAGCAACTAATGAAAAACTGTTTTTT
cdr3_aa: CASTEATNEKLFF

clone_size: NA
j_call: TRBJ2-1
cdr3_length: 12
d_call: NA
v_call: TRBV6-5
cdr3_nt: TGTGCCAGCAGGGCTTCCTACAATGAGCAGTTCTTC
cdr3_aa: CASRASYNEQFF

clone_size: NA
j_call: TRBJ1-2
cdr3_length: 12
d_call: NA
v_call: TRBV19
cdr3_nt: TGTGCCAGTAGTAGCGGAAACTATGGCTACACCTTC
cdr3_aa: CASSSGNYGYTF

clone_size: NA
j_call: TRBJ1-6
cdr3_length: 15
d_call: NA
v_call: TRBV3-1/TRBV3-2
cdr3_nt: TGTGCCAGCAGCCAGTCCAGGGTAACGGGTTCACCCCTCCACTTT
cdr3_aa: CASSQSRVTGSPLHF

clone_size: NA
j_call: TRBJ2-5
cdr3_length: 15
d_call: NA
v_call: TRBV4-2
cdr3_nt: TGTGCCAGCAGCCAAGAGCAGGGAAAGGAAGACACCCAGTACTTC
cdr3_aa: CASSQEQGKEDTQYF

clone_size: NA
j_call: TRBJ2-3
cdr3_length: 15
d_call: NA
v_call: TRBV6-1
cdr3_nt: TGTGCCAGCAGTGAACTATCGGGGTCCGTAGGTACGCAGTATTTT
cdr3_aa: CASSELSGSVGTQYF

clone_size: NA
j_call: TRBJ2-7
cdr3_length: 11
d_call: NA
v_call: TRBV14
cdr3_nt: TGTGCCAGCAGTCTCGGGTACGAGCAGTACTTC
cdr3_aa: CASSLGYEQYF

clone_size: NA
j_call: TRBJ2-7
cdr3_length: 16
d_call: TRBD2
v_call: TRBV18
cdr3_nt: TGTGCCAGCTCTCCAGGCGGGACTAGCGGGATTTACGAGCAGTACTTC
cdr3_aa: CASSPGGTSGIYEQYF

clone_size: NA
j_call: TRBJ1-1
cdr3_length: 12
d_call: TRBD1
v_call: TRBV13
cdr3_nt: TGTGCCAGCAGCTCCCCAGGGGGCCCGGCTTTCTTT
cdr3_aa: CASSSPGGPAFF

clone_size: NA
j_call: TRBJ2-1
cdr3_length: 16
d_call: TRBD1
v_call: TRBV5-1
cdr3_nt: TGCGCCAGCAGCGGCAATTCGGGACAGTTGAACAATGAGCAGTTCTTC
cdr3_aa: CASSGNSGQLNNEQFF

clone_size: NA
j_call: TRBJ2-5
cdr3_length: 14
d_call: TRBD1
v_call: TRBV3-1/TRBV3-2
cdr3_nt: TGTGCCAGCAGCCCGACAGGGTTGGGAGAGACCCAGTACTTC
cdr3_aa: CASSPTGLGETQYF

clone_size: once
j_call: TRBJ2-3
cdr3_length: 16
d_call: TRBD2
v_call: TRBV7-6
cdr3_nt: TGTGCCAGCAGCTTAGCGACGGGGGGGTTCACAGATACGCAGTATTTT
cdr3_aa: CASSLATGGFTDTQYF

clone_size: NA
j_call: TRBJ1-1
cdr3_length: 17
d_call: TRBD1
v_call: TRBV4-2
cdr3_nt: TGTGCCAGCAGCCAAGAGGGGGGCACAGGGGGCGGCACTGAAGCTTTCTTT
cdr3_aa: CASSQEGGTGGGTEAFF

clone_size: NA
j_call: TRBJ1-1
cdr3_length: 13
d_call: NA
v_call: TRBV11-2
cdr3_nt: TGTGCCAGCAGCTTAAGCAGGGGCACTGAAGCTTTCTTT
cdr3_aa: CASSLSRGTEAFF

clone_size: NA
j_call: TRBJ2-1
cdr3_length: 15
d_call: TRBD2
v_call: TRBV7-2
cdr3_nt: TGTGCCAGCAGCCCCCGGCTAGCGGGGGAGGGTGAGCAGTTCTTC
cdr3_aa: CASSPRLAGEGEQFF

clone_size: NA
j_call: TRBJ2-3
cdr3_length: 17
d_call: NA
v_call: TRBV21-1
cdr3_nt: TGTGCCAGCAGCACGCCGAACCCAGGGAAGGGGACAGATACGCAGTATTTT
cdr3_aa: CASSTPNPGKGTDTQYF

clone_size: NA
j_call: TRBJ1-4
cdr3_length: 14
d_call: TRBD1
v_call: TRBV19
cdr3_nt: TGTGCCAGTAGTACCCGACAGGGCGGTGAAAAACTGTTTTTT
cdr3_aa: CASSTRQGGEKLFF

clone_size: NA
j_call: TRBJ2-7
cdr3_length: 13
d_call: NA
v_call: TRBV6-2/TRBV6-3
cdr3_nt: TGTGCCAGTAGTCCGGGGAGCTCCTACGAGCAGTACTTC
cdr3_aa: CASSPGSSYEQYF

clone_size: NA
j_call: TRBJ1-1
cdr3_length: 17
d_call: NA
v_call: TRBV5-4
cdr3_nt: TGTGCCAGCAGCGGTCGTGACGGGCCAAAGGGGGACACTGAAGCTTTCTTT
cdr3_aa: CASSGRDGPKGDTEAFF

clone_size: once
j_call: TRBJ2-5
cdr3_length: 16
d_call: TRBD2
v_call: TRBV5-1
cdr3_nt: TGCGCCAGCAGCTTGTATAGCGGGGGGGCCGTTGAGACCCAGTACTTC
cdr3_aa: CASSLYSGGAVETQYF

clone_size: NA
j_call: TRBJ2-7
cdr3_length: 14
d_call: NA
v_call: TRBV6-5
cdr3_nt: TGTGCCAGCAGTTACTCACCGACAGGCTCCGAGCAGTACTTC
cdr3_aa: CASSYSPTGSEQYF

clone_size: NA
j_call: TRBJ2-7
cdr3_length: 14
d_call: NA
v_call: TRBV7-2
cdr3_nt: TGTGCCAGCAGCTTAGACGGGGGAAGGTACGAGCAGTACTTC
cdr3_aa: CASSLDGGRYEQYF

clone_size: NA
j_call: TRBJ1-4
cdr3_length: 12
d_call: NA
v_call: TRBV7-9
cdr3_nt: TGTGCCTGCGGCTGGGGGGATGAAAAACTGTTTTTT
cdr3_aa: CACGWGDEKLFF

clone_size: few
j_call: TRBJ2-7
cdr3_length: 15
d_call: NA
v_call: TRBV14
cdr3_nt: TGTGCCAGCAGCCAAGAAACCCTTGTCGGGGACGAGCAGTACTTC
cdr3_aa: CASSQETLVGDEQYF

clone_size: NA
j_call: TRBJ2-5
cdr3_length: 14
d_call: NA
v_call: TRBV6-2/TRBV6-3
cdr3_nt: TGTGCCAGCAGCCCTGGGGCCAGGGCAGAGACCCAGTACTTC
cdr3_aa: CASSPGARAETQYF

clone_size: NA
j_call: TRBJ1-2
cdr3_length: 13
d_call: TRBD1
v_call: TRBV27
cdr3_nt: TGTGCCAGCAGTTTCACAGGGGTTTCAGGCTACACCTTC
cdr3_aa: CASSFTGVSGYTF

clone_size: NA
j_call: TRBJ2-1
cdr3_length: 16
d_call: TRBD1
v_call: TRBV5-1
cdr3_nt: TGCGCCAGCAGCTTGGCAGACAGGGGCCCCTACAATGAGCAGTTCTTC
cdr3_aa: CASSLADRGPYNEQFF

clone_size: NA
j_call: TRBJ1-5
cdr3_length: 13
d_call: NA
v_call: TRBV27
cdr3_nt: TGTGCCAGCAGTTGGGCATACACTCAGCCCCAGCATTTT
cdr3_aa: CASSWAYTQPQHF

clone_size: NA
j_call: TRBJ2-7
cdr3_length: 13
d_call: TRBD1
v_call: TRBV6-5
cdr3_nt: TGTGCCAGCAGCATCACTGACAGGGGCGAGCAGTACTTC
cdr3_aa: CASSITDRGEQYF

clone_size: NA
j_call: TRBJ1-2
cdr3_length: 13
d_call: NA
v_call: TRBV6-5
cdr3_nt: TGTGCCAGCAGCCGAGGAGGACGGTATGGCTACACCTTC
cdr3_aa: CASSRGGRYGYTF

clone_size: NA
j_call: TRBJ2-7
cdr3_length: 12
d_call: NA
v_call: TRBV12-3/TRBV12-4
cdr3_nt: TGTGCCAGCAGTTTAAGTAGTGACGAGCAGTACTTC
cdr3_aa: CASSLSSDEQYF

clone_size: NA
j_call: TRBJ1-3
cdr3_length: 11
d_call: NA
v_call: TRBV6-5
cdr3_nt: TGTGCCAGCAGTTATCTAGACACCATATATTTT
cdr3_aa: CASSYLDTIYF

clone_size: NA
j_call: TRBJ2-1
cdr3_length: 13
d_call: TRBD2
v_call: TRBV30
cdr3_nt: TGTGCCTGCTATAGCGGGAACGGCAATGAGCAGTTCTTC
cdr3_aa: CACYSGNGNEQFF

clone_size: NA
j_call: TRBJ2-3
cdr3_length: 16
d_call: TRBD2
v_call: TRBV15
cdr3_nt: TGTGCCACCAGCAGAGGGCTAGCGGGTGGGGCAGATACGCAGTATTTT
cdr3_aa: CATSRGLAGGADTQYF

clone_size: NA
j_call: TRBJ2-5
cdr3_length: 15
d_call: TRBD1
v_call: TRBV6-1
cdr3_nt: TGTGCCAGCAGTCCCCGGGACAGGGCTTCGGAGACCCAGTACTTC
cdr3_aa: CASSPRDRASETQYF

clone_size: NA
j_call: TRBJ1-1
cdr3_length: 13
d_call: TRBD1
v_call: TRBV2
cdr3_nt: TGTGCCAAAGTAGGGGGCTGGGGCACTGAAGCTTTCTTT
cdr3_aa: CAKVGGWGTEAFF

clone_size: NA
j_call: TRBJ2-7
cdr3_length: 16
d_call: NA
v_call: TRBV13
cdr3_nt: TGTGCCAGCAGCTTTGGTTTTGGCGGAGCCTCCTACGAGCAGTACTTC
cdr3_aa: CASSFGFGGASYEQYF

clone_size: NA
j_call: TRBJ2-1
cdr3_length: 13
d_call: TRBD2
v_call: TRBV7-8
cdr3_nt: TGTGCCAGCCAAGCGGGAATTTACAATGAGCAGTTCTTC
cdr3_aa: CASQAGIYNEQFF

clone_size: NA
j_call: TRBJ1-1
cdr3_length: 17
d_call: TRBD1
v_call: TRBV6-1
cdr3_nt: TGTGCCAGCAGTGAAAATTGGTCAGGGGGCTGGAACACTGAAGCTTTCTTT
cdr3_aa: CASSENWSGGWNTEAFF

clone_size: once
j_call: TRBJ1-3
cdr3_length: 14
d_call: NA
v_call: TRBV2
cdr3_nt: TGTGCCAGCGGGAGTACAGGGCGAGGAAACACCATATATTTT
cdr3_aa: CASGSTGRGNTIYF

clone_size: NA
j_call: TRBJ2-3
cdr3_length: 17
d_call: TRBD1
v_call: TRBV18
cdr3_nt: TGTGCCAGCTCACCCCCGGGACAGGGGATCAAGGGAGATACGCAGTATTTT
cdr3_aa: CASSPPGQGIKGDTQYF

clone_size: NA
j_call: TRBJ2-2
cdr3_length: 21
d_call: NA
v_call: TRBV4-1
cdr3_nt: TGCGCCAGCAGCGCCAGGATAATTAGCGGAATAGAAAGAACGAACACCGGGGAGCTGTTTTTT
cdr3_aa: CASSARIISGIERTNTGELFF

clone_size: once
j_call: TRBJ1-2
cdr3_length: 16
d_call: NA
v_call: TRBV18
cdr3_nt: TGTGCCAGCTCGCTACAACAGGATCTAGCTAACTATGGCTACACCTTC
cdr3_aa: CASSLQQDLANYGYTF

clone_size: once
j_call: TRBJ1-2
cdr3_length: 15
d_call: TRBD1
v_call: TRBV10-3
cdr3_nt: TGTGCCATCAGTGAGTCAGGACAGGGGTACTATGGCTACACCTTC
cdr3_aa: CAISESGQGYYGYTF

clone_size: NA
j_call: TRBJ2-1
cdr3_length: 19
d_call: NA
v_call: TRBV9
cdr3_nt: TGTGCCAGCAGCGTAGGGGATAGTTGGGGGACAAGCTCCTACAATGAGCAGTTCTTC
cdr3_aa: CASSVGDSWGTSSYNEQFF

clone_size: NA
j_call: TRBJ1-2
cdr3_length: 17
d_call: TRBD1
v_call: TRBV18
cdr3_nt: TGTGCCAGCTCACCACCGGGGGGACAGGGGGCCAACTATGGCTACACCTTC
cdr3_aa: CASSPPGGQGANYGYTF